The source of this T cell receptor beta chain is a study of blood T cells in healthy people across ages. The use of a sample-barcoded 5' primer and a J-beta primer mix characterized a second PCR of 7 to 11 cycles. In TCRdb, the 5' RACE reads were re-called with MiXCR into one record per CDR3 protein. This table holds approximately 940,000 distinct CDR3 sequences, roughly 43% found once. On this clonotype itself: Its matching antigen is unknown.

This CDR3 spans 13 amino acids. Germline CDR1 reads DFQATT; CDR2 reads SNEGSKA (reference sequence). Broader study findings: Greater diversity and more naive CD4+ cells were seen in long-lived donors than in aged donors. Investigators viewed diversity estimates from one million T cells as underestimates, the study reported. The fall in TCR beta diversity per million T cells was roughly linear with age.

V usage is TRBV20-1 and J usage is TRBJ2-7; D is possibly TRBD1 (5 bases). Matching the DNA end better, TRBJ2-5 makes the J call doubtful. This TCR derives from a man under 40 in good health. Sequenced material: blood. CDR3 sequence (DNA): TGCAGTGCGAGGTGGGGCGTCGTTGAGACCCAGTACTTC. It codes for CSARWGVVETQYF.